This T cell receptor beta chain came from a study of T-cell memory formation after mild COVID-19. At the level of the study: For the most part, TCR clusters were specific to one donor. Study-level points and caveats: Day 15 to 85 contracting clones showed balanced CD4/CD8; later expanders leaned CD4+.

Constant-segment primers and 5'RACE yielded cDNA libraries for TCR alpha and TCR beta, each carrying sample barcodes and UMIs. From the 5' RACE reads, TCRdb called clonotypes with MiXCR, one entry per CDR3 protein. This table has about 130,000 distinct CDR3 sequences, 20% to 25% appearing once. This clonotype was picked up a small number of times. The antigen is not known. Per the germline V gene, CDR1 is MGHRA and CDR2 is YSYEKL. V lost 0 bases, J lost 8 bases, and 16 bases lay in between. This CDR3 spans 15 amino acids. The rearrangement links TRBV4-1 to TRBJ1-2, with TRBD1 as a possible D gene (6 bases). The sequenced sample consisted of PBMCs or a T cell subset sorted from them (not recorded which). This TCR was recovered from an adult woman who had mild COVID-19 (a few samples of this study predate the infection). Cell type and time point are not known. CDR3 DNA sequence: TGCGCCAGCAGCCAAGACGGCAGGGGCAACGAAGGCTACACCTTC. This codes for CASSQDGRGNEGYTF.